One sample yielded the 9 T cell receptor beta chains listed below, sequenced in a study of response to subunit inactivated influenza vaccine. A single record per CDR3 protein comes from TCRdb applying MiXCR to the RT-PCR reads. The table shows about 800,000 distinct CDR3 sequences, with around 20% occurring only once. The sample was PBMCs from blood, taken roughly 5 days after vaccination. The receptor set was obtained from a man in his forties or fifties who received an inactivated influenza vaccine.

V usage is TRBV20-1 and J usage is TRBJ2-5; 8 nucleotides line up with TRBD2. The CDR3 extends over 14 amino acids. The germline V gene encodes CDR1 DFQATT and CDR2 SNEGSKA (reference sequence). Germline trimming cut 2 bases from V and 4 bases from J; bases unmatched to any gene: 6. CDR3 region: CSARPTGGRETQYF. The CDR3 nucleotides are TGCAGTGCTAGACCCACGGGGGGGAGAGAGACCCAGTACTTC.

The chain is built from TRBV11-2 and TRBJ2-1, with TRBD2 as a possible D gene (6 bases). The V end was cut by 5 bases, the J end by 7 bases, with 12 bases between. The CDR3 runs to 13 residues. Germline V gene data show CDR1 as SGHAT and CDR2 as FQNNGV. CDR3 region: CASSPGLLNEQFF. The DNA of the CDR3 is TGTGCCAGCAGCCCGGGACTGCTAAATGAGCAGTTCTTC.

The chain carries TRBV27 and TRBJ1-6; 8 positions agree with TRBD1. The trim removed 6 bases at V and 10 bases at J, leaving 8 bases unmatched. CDR1 and CDR2 (germline): MNHEY, SMNVEV (reference sequence). The CDR3 runs to 14 residues. Written as DNA, the CDR3 is TGTGCCAGCAGCCATAAGACAGGGGTCTCACCCCTCCACTTT. It yields the protein CASSHKTGVSPLHF.

This clonotype was counted only a few times. The gene calls are TRBV6-2 or TRBV6-3 and TRBJ1-2; 12 bases map to TRBD1. Germline CDR1 reads MNHEY; CDR2 reads SVGEGT. The CDR3 has 14 amino acids. Trimming at V came to 6 bases and at J to 8 bases, leaving 7 bases not matched to a gene. The CDR3 nucleotides read TGTGCCAGCAGCCCCGGGACAGGGGGCTTGGGCTACACCTTC. Amino acids: CASSPGTGGLGYTF.

This clonotype appeared many times. The chain is built from TRBV29-1 and TRBJ2-5; 7 nucleotides match TRBD2. J gave up 3 bases and V 7 bases, and 11 bases lay outside the gene matches. The CDR3 runs 14 residues. Germline V CDR1 and CDR2: SQVTM, ANQGSEA. CDR3 nucleotides: TGCAGCGCCGGGGACCCAGCGGGGAAAGAGACCCAGTACTTC. Translating gives CSAGDPAGKETQYF.

V is TRBV25-1 and J is TRBJ2-7; D uncertain. This CDR3 is built from 13 residues. V was pared by 4 bases and J by 6 bases, with 13 bases between. Germline CDR1 is MGHDK and CDR2 is SYGVNS. The CDR3 region is CASSASPPGEQYF. In DNA form, the CDR3 reads TGTGCCAGCAGTGCCTCCCCCCCTGGCGAGCAGTACTTC.

In its sample, this clonotype was seen a few times. V and J are TRBV6-2 or TRBV6-3 and TRBJ2-3; D remains ambiguous. The CDR3 is 14 residues long. Trimming removed 2 bases at V and 6 bases at J, with 12 bases between. Germline values: CDR1 MNHEY, CDR2 SVGEGT. The CDR3 is CASSYGSQLDTQYF. The CDR3 DNA follows: TGTGCCAGCAGTTACGGTAGTCAGCTGGATACGCAGTATTTT.

The rearrangement joins TRBV6-1 to TRBJ2-7; 9 bases are a match to TRBD1. Germline CDR1 is MNHNS and CDR2 is SASEGT. Trimming at V came to 7 bases and at J to 6 bases, leaving 13 bases not matched to a gene. The CDR3 runs to 15 residues. The CDR3 coding sequence is TGTGCCAGCACCTTACGGGGACAGGGAGCTCGCGAGCAGTACTTC. Translation gives CASTLRGQGAREQYF.

This clonotype has a count of ten or more. The chain carries TRBV29-1 and TRBJ1-2; unclear D gene. CDR3 length equals 15 residues. The V and J ends lost 0 bases and 4 bases respectively, with 15 bases between them. CDR1 and CDR2 (germline): SQVTM, ANQGSEA. The CDR3 DNA is TGCAGCGTTGAAGATCAGGAGAAGTGGGGCTATGGCTACACCTTC. As protein: CSVEDQEKWGYGYTF.